This T cell receptor (beta chain) was documented in a study of blood T cell repertoires in COVID-19. Only in-frame clones appear in the TCRdb table, and some are missing; sequencing was by immunoSEQ multiplex PCR. The table records hundreds of thousands of clones, 83% of them present only once. Germline V gives CDR1 MDHEN, CDR2 SYDVKM. The CDR3 loop spans 13 amino acids. Trimming shortened V by 5 bases and J by 5 bases, and 12 bases separated the two germline ends. This clonotype originated in a woman between 40 and 55 years old with active or convalescent COVID-19. Material for sequencing was peripheral blood. This chain uses TRBV28 with TRBJ2-5; the D gene is possibly TRBD1 (5 bases). CDR3 sequence reads: CASSIIPGETQYF. The CDR3 region has the DNA TGTGCCAGCAGTATTATCCCAGGGGAGACCCAGTACTTC.